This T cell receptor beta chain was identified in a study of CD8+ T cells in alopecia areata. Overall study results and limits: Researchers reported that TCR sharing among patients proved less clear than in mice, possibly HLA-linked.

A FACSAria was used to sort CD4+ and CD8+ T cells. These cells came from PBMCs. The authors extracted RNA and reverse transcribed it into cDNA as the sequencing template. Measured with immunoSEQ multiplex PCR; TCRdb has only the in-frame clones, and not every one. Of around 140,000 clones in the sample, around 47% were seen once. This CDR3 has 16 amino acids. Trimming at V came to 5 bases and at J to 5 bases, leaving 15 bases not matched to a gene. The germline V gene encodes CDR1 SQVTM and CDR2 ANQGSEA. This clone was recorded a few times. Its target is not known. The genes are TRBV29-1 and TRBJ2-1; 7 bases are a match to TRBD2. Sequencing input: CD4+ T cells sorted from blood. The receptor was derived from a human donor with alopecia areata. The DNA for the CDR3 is TGCAGCGTTCAAATGAGATTTGCGGGAGTACACAATGAGCAGTTCTTC. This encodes CSVQMRFAGVHNEQFF.